These T cell receptor beta chains were read from a single sample in a study of Ad26.COV2.S vaccination and SARS-CoV-2 variants. Clones were read by immunoSEQ multiplex PCR, and TCRdb kept only the in-frame ones, dropping some. Of about 380,000 clones listed, around 82% are singletons. This specimen was peripheral blood, taken in a trial of Ad26.COV2.S vaccine versus placebo. The receptors were sampled from a person between 18 and 59 years old who received the Ad26.COV2.S COVID-19 vaccine or a placebo. CDR3s leave out the opening cysteine and the closing phenylalanine or tryptophan. Clone sizes are given selectively: once, few, many, or a class where the clone is expanded.

CDR3aa	abundance	len	v_gene	j_gene
ASSESGARGTATYEQY	-	16	TRBV10-1	TRBJ2-7
AGGQGATGELF	-	11	TRBV12-3/TRBV12-4	TRBJ2-2
ASREGLAANNEQF	-	13	TRBV6-5	TRBJ2-1
ASRAGNTEAF	-	10	TRBV6-5	TRBJ1-1
ASSVGLAGGFTNTGELF	-	17	TRBV9	TRBJ2-2
ATRPQGTGEAF	-	11	TRBV27	TRBJ1-1
ASSRTGITYNEQF	-	13	TRBV7-6	TRBJ2-1
ASSRLEGLGYEQY	-	13	TRBV11-3	TRBJ2-7
ASSDLLAGVGRGDTQY	once	16	TRBV25-1	TRBJ2-3
ASSRGGGTAHEQF	few	13	TRBV5-4	TRBJ2-1
ASNPVTAEKNSPLH	-	14	TRBV4-2	TRBJ1-6
AITKDPKDTEAF	few	12	TRBV10-3	TRBJ1-1
ATSDTGTSGGKTQY	-	14	TRBV24-1	TRBJ2-5
ASSLTVERNTDTQY	-	14	TRBV7-3	TRBJ2-3
ASSPRQGDYGYT	-	12	TRBV18	TRBJ1-2
ASSQDLRNSPLH	few	12	TRBV14	TRBJ1-6
ATSESGRKNEQF	once	12	TRBV24-1	TRBJ2-1
ASIGRFYEQY	-	10	TRBV27	TRBJ2-7
ASSSRNYGYT	once	10	TRBV5-4	TRBJ1-2
ASSPLAGSPMQY	few	12	TRBV5-4	TRBJ2-7
ASSQTRTEAF	-	10	TRBV3-1/TRBV3-2	TRBJ1-1
ASSRQKNTEAF	-	11	TRBV18	TRBJ1-1
ASSPPGIGELF	few	11	TRBV18	TRBJ2-2
ASSWGSGTSSTDTQY	-	15	TRBV9	TRBJ2-3
ASQRGGVETQY	-	11	TRBV7-9	TRBJ2-5
ASSDPGDAGVNTEAF	many	15	TRBV11-2	TRBJ1-1
ASSRDSTDLGYT	-	12	TRBV18	TRBJ1-2
AWRGRTGALWTEKLF	-	15	TRBV30	TRBJ1-4
ASSQDEYTGYT	-	11	TRBV14	TRBJ1-2
ASSPGYKGAGEKLF	-	14	TRBV14	TRBJ1-4
ASSLLPTSGGKNIQY	-	15	TRBV18	TRBJ2-4
ASSVTGGYGNTIY	-	13	TRBV9	TRBJ1-3
ASSLPGAGNTIY	-	12	TRBV5-6	TRBJ1-3
ASSQSGLAGARKETQY	-	16	TRBV4-2	TRBJ2-5
ASRGPVYEQY	-	10	TRBV2	TRBJ2-7
ASSSLRSGGPNEQF	-	14	TRBV6-2/TRBV6-3	TRBJ2-1
ASSQDGNGYT	-	10	TRBV14	TRBJ1-2
ASSLIGTVNTEAF	once	13	TRBV4-1	TRBJ1-1
ASSYSNGLSLYEQY	-	14	TRBV6-6	TRBJ2-7
ASSKTSLPGELF	-	12	TRBV27	TRBJ2-2
ASSPQGGDTGELF	-	13	TRBV19	TRBJ2-2
ATSRADRAPTNSPLH	-	15	TRBV15	TRBJ1-6
ATSRDRQGEKLF	-	12	TRBV15	TRBJ1-4
ASSDPGRGGMNTEAF	-	15	TRBV5-1	TRBJ1-1
ASSEANEKLF	-	10	TRBV3-1/TRBV3-2	TRBJ1-4
ASSQGAGTDTQY	-	12	TRBV4-2	TRBJ2-3
AIRTGGYGGYT	-	11	TRBV19	TRBJ1-2
ASTIGQGDEKLF	-	12	TRBV21-1	TRBJ1-4
ASSFGGLQGLADTQY	-	15	TRBV7-9	TRBJ2-3
ASSLGLGLSDEQF	-	13	TRBV7-9	TRBJ2-1
ASSQEIRPSGANVLT	-	15	TRBV3-1/TRBV3-2	TRBJ2-6
SVETGTDTQY	-	10	TRBV29-1	TRBJ2-3
ASSQGRGAEAF	-	11	TRBV4-1	TRBJ1-1
ASSPSQRGWDTQY	-	13	TRBV7-9	TRBJ2-3
ASSQDLGTGGYNEQF	-	15	TRBV3-1/TRBV3-2	TRBJ2-1
ASSYLEQY	-	8	TRBV5-1	TRBJ2-7
ASSSGGLYNEQF	-	12	TRBV5-5	TRBJ2-1
AWSPPLFVEKLF	-	12	TRBV30	TRBJ1-4
ASSKNSNEGETQY	-	13	TRBV5-1	TRBJ2-5